Listed here are 5 T cell receptor beta chains from one sample, sequenced in a study of cytomegalovirus exposure and HLA in healthy donors. This PCR relied on a set of 60 Vbeta primers and 13 Jbeta primers. Measured with immunoSEQ multiplex PCR; TCRdb has only the in-frame clones, and not every one. The data contain approximately 85,000 clones, around 80% of them singletons. The sample taken for sequencing was PBMCs. The receptor set was obtained from a man aged 25 to 45 in good health and CMV-seronegative.

The chain uses TRBV30 and TRBJ2-7, with no clear D. Per germline, CDR1 GTSNPN and CDR2 SVGIG (reference sequence). V lost 1 base and J lost 12, with 13 bases in between. This CDR3 contains 11 residues. CDR3 DNA sequence: TGTGCCTGGAGTGCAGGAAGCTATCCGTACTTC. Translating it yields CAWSAGSYPYF.

The V call is TRBV29-1, the J call TRBJ2-3; 8 bases align to TRBD1. Germline values: CDR1 SQVTM, CDR2 ANQGSEA. V lost 6 bases to trimming and J lost 2 bases; unmatched junction nucleotides: 4. CDR3 length: 13 residues. The CDR3 is CSVEQGVTDTQYF. CDR3 nucleotides: TGCAGCGTCGAACAGGGGGTCACAGATACGCAGTATTTT.

V is TRBV5-1 and J is TRBJ2-1; no reliable D call. Germline assignment: CDR1 SGHRS and CDR2 YFSETQ. Trimming took off 4 bases at V and 7 bases at J, with 9 bases between the two ends. This CDR3 spans 12 amino acids. CDR3 DNA sequence: TGCGCCAGCAGCCTCCTACTAAATGAGCAGTTCTTC. Amino acid sequence: CASSLLLNEQFF.

The rearrangement uses TRBV30 and TRBJ2-7; D might be TRBD2 (6 bases). The CDR3 is 17 amino acids. V was clipped by 0 bases and J by 2 bases, with 20 bases between them. Germline lookup yields CDR1 GTSNPN and CDR2 SVGIG (reference sequence). The CDR3 sequence: CAWSVLGQWGDPYEQYF. CDR3 nucleotide sequence: TGTGCCTGGAGTGTACTGGGCCAATGGGGGGACCCCTACGAGCAGTACTTC.

The chain employs TRBV7-2 and TRBJ2-2, with 10 bases aligning to TRBD1. This CDR3 has 19 residues. CDR1 SGHTA and CDR2 FQGNSA come from the germline V gene. Trimming took 3 bases from V and 5 from J; bases not matched to a gene: 15. The CDR3 DNA follows: TGTGCCAGCAGCTTCCCTCCGGGACAGGGGTCTAGAGGAACCGGGGAGCTGTTTTTT. Translated: CASSFPPGQGSRGTGELFF.